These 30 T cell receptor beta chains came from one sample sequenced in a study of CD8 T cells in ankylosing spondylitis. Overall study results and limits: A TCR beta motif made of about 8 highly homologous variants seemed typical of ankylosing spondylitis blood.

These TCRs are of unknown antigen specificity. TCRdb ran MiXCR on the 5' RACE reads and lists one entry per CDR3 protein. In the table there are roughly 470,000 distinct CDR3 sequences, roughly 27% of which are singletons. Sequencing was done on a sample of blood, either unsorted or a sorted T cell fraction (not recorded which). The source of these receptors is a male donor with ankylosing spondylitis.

The CDR3 spells CASSQGQGSDGYTF. CDR3 nucleotides: TGTGCCAGCAGCCAAGGACAGGGGTCCGATGGCTACACCTTC. The chain is built from TRBV4-2 and TRBJ1-2; 8 nucleotides line up with TRBD1. V was pared by 1 base and J by 6 bases, with 4 bases of the junction left unmatched. Germline assignment: CDR1 LGHNA and CDR2 YNFKEQ. The CDR3 is 14 residues long.

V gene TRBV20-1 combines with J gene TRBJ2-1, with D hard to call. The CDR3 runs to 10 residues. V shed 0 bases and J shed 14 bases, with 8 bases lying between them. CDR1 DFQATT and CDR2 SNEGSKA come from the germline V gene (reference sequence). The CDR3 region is CSARDVHEFF. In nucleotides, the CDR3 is TGCAGTGCTAGAGATGTACATGAGTTCTTC.

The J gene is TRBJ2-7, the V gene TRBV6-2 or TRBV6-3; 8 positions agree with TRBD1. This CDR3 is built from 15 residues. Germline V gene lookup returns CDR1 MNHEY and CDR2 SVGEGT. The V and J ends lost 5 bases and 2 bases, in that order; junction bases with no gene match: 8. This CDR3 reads CASSRAGGPTYEQYV. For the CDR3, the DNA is TGTGCCAGCAGTAGGGCAGGGGGCCCGACCTACGAGCAGTACGTC.

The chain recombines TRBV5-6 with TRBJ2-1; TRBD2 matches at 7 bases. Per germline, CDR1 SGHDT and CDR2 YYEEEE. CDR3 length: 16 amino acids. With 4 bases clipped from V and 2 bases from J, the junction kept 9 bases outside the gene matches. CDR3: CASSRRGWVPYNEQFF. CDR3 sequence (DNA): TGTGCCAGCAGCCGGCGGGGGTGGGTACCCTACAATGAGCAGTTCTTC. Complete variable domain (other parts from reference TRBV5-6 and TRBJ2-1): DAGVTQSPTHLIKTRGQQVTLRCSPKSGHDTVSWYQQALGQGPQFIFQYYEEEERQRGNFPDRFSGHQFPNYSSELNVNALLLGDSALYLCASSRRGWVPYNEQFFGPGTRLTVL.

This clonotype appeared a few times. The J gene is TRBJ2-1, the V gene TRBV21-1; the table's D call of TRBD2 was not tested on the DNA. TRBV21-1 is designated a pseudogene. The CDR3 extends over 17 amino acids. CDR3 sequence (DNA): TGTGCCAGCAGCATAACAGGCCGTAGGGGACTAGCGTGTGAGCAGTTCTTC. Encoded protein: CASSITGRRGLACEQFF.

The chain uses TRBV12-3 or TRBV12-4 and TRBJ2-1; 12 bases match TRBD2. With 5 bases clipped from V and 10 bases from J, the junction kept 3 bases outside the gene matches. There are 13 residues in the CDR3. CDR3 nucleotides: TGTGCCAGCAGTCTTGGACTAGCGGGGGAGCAGTTCTTC. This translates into CASSLGLAGEQFF.

The CDR3 DNA sequence: TGTGCCAGCAGCTTGACTAGCGGGGGCCCATGGGAGCAGTACGTC. It codes for CASSLTSGGPWEQYV. The rearrangement joins TRBV7-2 to TRBJ2-7; TRBD2 agrees at 12 bases. This CDR3 comprises 15 residues. Germline assignment: CDR1 SGHTA and CDR2 FQGNSA. V lost 3 bases to trimming and J lost 7 bases; unmatched junction nucleotides: 7.

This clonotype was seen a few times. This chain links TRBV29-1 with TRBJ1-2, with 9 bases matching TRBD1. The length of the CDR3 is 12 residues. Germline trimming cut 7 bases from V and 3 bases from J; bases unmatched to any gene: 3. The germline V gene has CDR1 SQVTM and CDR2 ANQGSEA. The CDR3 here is CSDRTGDYGYTF. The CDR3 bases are TGCAGCGATCGGACAGGGGACTATGGCTACACCTTC.

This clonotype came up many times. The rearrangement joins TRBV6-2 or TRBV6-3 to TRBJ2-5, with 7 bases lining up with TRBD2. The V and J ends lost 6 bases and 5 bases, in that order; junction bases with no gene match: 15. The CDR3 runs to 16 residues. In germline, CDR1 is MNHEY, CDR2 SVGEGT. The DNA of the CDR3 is TGTGCCAGCAGCCAGCGGAGGGGCGGGAGTCCCGAGACCCAGTACTTC. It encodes CASSQRRGGSPETQYF.

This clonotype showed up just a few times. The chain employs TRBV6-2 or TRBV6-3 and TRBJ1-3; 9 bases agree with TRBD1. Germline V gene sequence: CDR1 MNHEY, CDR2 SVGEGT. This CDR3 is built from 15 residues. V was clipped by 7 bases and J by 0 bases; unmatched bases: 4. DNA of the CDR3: TGTGCCAGCAACCGGGACAGGGACTCTGGAAACACCATATATTTT. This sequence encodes CASNRDRDSGNTIYF.

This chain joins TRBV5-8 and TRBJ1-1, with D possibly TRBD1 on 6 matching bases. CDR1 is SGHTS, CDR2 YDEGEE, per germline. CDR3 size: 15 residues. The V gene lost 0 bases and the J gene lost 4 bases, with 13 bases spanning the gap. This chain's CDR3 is CASSLVGGAGTEAFF. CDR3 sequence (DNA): TGTGCCAGCAGCTTGGTAGGGGGGGCAGGCACTGAAGCTTTCTTT.

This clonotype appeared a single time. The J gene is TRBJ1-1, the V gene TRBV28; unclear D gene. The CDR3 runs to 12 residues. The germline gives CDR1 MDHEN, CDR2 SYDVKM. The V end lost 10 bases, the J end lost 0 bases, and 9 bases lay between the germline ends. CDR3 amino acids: CATLSLNTEAFF. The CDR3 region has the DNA TGTGCCACCCTGTCATTGAACACTGAAGCTTTCTTT. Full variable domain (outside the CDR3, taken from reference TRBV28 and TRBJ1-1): DVKVTQSSRYLVKRTGEKVFLECVQDMDHENMFWYRQDPGLGLRLIYFSYDVKMKEKGDIPEGYSVSREKKERFSLILESASTNQTSMYLCATLSLNTEAFFGQGTRLTVV.

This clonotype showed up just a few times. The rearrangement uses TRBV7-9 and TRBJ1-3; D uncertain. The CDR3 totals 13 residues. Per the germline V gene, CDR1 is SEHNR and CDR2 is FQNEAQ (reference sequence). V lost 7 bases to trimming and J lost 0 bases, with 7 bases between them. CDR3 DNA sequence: TGTGCCAGCATGGTCAGCTCTGGAAACACCATATATTTT. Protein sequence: CASMVSSGNTIYF.

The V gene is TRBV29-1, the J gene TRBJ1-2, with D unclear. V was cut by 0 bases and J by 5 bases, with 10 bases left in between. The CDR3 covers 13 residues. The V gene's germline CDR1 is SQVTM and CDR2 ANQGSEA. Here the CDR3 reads CSVEDRAAYGYTF. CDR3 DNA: TGCAGCGTTGAAGATCGAGCGGCGTATGGCTACACCTTC.

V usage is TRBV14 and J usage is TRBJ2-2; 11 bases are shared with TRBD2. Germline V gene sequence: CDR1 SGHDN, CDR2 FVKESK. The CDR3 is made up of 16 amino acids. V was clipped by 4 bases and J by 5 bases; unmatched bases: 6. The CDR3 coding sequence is TGTGCCAGCAGCCCTCTAGCGGGAGGTCGTACCGGGGAGCTGTTTTTT. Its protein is CASSPLAGGRTGELFF.

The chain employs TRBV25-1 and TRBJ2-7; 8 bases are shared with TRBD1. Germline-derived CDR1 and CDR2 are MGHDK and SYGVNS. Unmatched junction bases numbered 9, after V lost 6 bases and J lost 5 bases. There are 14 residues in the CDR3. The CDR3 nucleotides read TGTGCCAGCAGCCTGACAGGGGCCCGCGACGAGCAGTACTTC. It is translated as CASSLTGARDEQYF.

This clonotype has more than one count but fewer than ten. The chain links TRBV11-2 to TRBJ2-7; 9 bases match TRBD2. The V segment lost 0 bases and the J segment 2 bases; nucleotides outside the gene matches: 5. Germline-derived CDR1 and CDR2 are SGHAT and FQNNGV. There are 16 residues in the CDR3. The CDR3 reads CASSLDPAGGPYEQYV. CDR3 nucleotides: TGTGCCAGCAGCTTAGATCCAGCGGGAGGACCCTACGAGCAGTACGTC.

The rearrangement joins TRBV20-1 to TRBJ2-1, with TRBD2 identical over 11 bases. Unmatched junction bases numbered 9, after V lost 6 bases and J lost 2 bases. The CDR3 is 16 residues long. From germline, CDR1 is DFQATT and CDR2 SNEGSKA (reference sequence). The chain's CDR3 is CSAVVGLAGPYNEQFF. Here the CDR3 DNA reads TGCAGTGCCGTTGTCGGACTAGCGGGTCCCTACAATGAGCAGTTCTTC.

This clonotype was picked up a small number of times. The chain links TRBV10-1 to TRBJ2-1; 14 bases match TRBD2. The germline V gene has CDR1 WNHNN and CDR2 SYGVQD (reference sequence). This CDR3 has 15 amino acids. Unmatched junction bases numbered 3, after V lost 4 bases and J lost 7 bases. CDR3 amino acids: CASSGGLAGENEQFF. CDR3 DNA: TGCGCCAGCAGTGGGGGACTAGCGGGAGAGAATGAGCAGTTCTTC.

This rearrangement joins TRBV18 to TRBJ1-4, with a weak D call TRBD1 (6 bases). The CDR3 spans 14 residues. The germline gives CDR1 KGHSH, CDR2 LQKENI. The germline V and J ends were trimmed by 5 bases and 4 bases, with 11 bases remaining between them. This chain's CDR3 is CASSTNRVNEKLFF. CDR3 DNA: TGTGCCAGCTCAACAAACAGGGTTAATGAAAAACTGTTTTTT.

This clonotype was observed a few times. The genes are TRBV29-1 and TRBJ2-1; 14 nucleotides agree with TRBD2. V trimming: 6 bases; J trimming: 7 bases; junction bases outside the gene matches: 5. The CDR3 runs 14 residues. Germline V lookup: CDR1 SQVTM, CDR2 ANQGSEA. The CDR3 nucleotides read TGCAGCGTGCTGGGGACTAGCGGGAGTAATGAGCAGTTCTTC. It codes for CSVLGTSGSNEQFF.

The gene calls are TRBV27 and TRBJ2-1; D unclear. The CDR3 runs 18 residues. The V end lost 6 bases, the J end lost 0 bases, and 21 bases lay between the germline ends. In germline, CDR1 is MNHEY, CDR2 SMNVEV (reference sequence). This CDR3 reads CASRPPFYTVGSYNEQFF. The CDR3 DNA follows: TGTGCCAGCAGGCCACCCTTCTATACGGTCGGCTCCTACAATGAGCAGTTCTTC.

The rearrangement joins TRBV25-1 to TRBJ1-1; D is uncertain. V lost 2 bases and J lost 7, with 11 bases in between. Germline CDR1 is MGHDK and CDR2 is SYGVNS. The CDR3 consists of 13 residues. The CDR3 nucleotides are TGTGCCAGCAGTGAAGGGTTCTGGTTTGAAGCTTTCTTT. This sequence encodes CASSEGFWFEAFF. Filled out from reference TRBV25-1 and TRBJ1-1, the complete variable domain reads EADIYQTPRYLVIGTGKKITLECSQTMGHDKMYWYQQDPGMELHLIHYSYGVNSTEKGDLSSESTVSRIRTEHFPLTLESARPSHTSQYLCASSEGFWFEAFFGQGTRLTVV.

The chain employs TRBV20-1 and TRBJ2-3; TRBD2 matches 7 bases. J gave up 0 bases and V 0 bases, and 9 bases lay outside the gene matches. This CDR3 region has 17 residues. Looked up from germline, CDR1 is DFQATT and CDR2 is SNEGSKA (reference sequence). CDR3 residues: CSARDRGLAVSTDTQYF. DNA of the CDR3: TGCAGTGCTAGAGATCGAGGGCTAGCGGTTAGCACAGATACGCAGTATTTT.

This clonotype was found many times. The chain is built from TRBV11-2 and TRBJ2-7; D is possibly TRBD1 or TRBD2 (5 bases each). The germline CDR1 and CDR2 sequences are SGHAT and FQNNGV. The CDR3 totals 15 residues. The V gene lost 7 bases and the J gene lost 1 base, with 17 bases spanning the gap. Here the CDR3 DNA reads TGTGCCAGCATCCTCGGGACGGCTGTTTCCTACGAGCAGTACTTC. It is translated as CASILGTAVSYEQYF.

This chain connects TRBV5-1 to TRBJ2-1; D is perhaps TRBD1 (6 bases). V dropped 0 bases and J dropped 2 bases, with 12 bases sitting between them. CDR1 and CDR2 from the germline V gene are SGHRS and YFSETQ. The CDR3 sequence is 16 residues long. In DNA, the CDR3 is TGCGCCAGCAGCTTGGCGGGACAAGCTACCTACAATGAGCAGTTCTTC. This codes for CASSLAGQATYNEQFF.

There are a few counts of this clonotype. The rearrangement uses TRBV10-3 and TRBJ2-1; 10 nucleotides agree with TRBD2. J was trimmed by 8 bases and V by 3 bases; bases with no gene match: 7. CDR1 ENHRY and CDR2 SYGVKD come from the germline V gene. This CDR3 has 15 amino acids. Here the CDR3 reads CAISDPSGSRDEQFF. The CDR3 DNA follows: TGTGCCATCAGTGACCCTAGCGGGAGTCGCGATGAGCAGTTCTTC.

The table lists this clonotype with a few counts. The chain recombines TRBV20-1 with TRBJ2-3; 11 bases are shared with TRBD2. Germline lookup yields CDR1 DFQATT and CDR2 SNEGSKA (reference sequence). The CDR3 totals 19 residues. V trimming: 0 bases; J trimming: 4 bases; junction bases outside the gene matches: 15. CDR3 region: CSARDSSRLAGGFPDTQYF. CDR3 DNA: TGCAGTGCTAGAGATTCTTCGCGGCTAGCGGGAGGTTTTCCAGATACGCAGTATTTT.

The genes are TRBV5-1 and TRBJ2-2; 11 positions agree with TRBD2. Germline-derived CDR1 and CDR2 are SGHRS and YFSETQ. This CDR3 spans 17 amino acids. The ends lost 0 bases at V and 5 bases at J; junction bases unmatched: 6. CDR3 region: CASSLGLAGRITGELFF. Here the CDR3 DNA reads TGCGCCAGCAGCTTGGGACTAGCGGGGAGAATAACCGGGGAGCTGTTTTTT. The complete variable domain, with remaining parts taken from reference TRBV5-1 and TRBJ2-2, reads KAGVTQTPRYLIKTRGQQVTLSCSPISGHRSVSWYQQTPGQGLQFLFEYFSETQRNKGNFPGRFSGRQFSNSRSEMNVSTLELGDSALYLCASSLGLAGRITGELFFGEGSRLTVL.

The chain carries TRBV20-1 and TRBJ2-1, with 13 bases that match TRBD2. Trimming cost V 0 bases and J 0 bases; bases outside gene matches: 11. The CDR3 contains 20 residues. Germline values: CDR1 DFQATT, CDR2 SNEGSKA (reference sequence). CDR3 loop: CSARDLFGTSGKISYNEQFF. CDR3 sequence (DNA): TGCAGTGCTAGAGATTTATTTGGGACTAGCGGGAAAATCTCCTACAATGAGCAGTTCTTC.